The 20 T cell receptor beta chains below were found in one sample sequenced in a study of T cells in Graves' hyperthyroidism and ophthalmopathy. RNA transcripts were the template for amplifying TCR beta CDR3 regions. Initially, a first-round RT-PCR of the TCR CDR3 employed the HTBI primer set. TCRdb used MiXCR to reprocess the multiplex PCR reads, holding one entry per CDR3 protein. The data show 560,000 or so distinct CDR3 sequences, 35% to 55% seen once. The sample taken for sequencing was peripheral blood or thyroid tissue (not recorded which). The source of these receptors is a woman aged 18-29 years with Graves' hyperthyroidism.

This clonotype was seen a few times. The chain links TRBV2 to TRBJ2-2; D call uncertain. Germline lookup yields CDR1 SNHLY and CDR2 FYNNEI. The CDR3 totals 14 residues. V was clipped by 7 bases and J by 4 bases, with 13 bases between them. This CDR3 is CASTVRGSTGELFF. CDR3 sequence (DNA): TGTGCCAGCACAGTCCGTGGTAGCACCGGGGAGCTGTTTTTT.

The V and J genes are TRBV20-1 and TRBJ2-7; 7 nucleotides align to TRBD1. The germline V gene has CDR1 DFQATT and CDR2 SNEGSKA (reference sequence). With V trimmed by 4 bases and J by 2 bases, 2 bases remained unmatched. The CDR3 has 12 residues. CDR3 sequence: CSATGQAYEQYF. In DNA form, the CDR3 reads TGCAGTGCTACAGGACAGGCCTACGAGCAGTACTTC.

A few counts support this clonotype. The CDR3 coding sequence is TGCAGTGCTAGAAATGTCCGCTCTGGAAACACCATATATTTT. Translation: CSARNVRSGNTIYF. The J gene is TRBJ1-3, the V gene TRBV20-1; D uncertain. Trimming left V 2 bases short and J 0 bases short, with 8 bases between. In germline, CDR1 is DFQATT, CDR2 SNEGSKA (reference sequence). The CDR3 totals 14 residues.

J is TRBJ1-5 and V is TRBV29-1; 8 bases agree with TRBD1. The ends lost 8 bases at V and 2 bases at J; junction bases unmatched: 8. CDR1 and CDR2 (germline): SQVTM, ANQGSEA. The CDR3 has 14 amino acids. The CDR3 loop is CSSDRGGGNQPQHF. CDR3 sequence (DNA): TGCAGCAGTGACAGGGGTGGTGGCAATCAGCCCCAGCATTTT.

The genes are TRBV9 and TRBJ1-1, with TRBD1 matching 7 bases. CDR1 is SGDLS, CDR2 YYNGEE, per germline. Trimming cost V 3 bases and J 1 base; bases outside gene matches: 6. CDR3 length: 15 amino acids. CDR3 protein: CASSGGQAPNTEAFF. In DNA, the CDR3 is TGTGCCAGCAGCGGAGGACAGGCACCGAACACTGAAGCTTTCTTT.

This clonotype was detected only a few times. The chain uses TRBV7-2 and TRBJ2-7, with 8 bases fitting TRBD1. Germline-derived CDR1 and CDR2 are SGHTA and FQGNSA. The CDR3 covers 16 residues. V shed 7 bases and J 3 bases; nucleotides not matched to a gene: 14. The DNA for the CDR3 is TGTGCCAGCAACGACAGGGGTGGGCTAGCGCTCTACGAGCAGTACTTC. Its protein is CASNDRGGLALYEQYF. The full variable domain, rest sourced from reference TRBV7-2 and TRBJ2-7, is GAGVSQSPSNKVTEKGKDVELRCDPISGHTALYWYRQSLGQGLEFLIYFQGNSAPDKSGLPSDRFSAERTGGSVSTLTIQRTQQEDSAVYLCASNDRGGLALYEQYFGPGTRLTVT.

The chain employs TRBV6-5 and TRBJ1-2, with D tentatively TRBD1 (5 bases). The CDR3 is 13 amino acids. CDR1 and CDR2 (germline): MNHEY, SVGAGI. Trimming took 4 bases from V and 5 from J, leaving 11 bases between them. As DNA, the CDR3 is TGTGCCAGCAGTTGCGGGACGAAGTATGGCTACACCTTC. This sequence encodes CASSCGTKYGYTF.

This clonotype was detected only a few times. This CDR3 is CASRWDYNYEQYF. DNA of the CDR3: TGTGCCAGCAGATGGGACTACAACTACGAGCAGTACTTC. This sequence joins TRBV14 and TRBJ2-7; TRBD2 matches at 7 bases. Looked up from germline, CDR1 is SGHDN and CDR2 is FVKESK. This CDR3 contains 13 residues. V shed 6 bases, J shed 3 bases, and the junction held 5 bases outside the gene matches.

This chain uses TRBV20-1 with TRBJ2-7, with TRBD2 identical over 7 bases. The junction had 2 bases not matched to a gene; V was cut back by 4 bases and J by 2 bases. CDR1 is DFQATT, CDR2 SNEGSKA, per germline (reference sequence). This CDR3 is built from 12 residues. CDR3 amino acids: CSATSGTYEQYF. The CDR3 DNA reads TGCAGTGCTACAAGCGGGACCTACGAGCAGTACTTC.

This clonotype was found a few times. This chain joins TRBV12-3 or TRBV12-4 and TRBJ1-2, with D possibly matching TRBD1 (5 bases). The germline V and J ends were trimmed by 6 bases and 8 bases, with 10 bases remaining between them. This CDR3 is built from 11 residues. The CDR3 sequence is CASSRGAGYTF. For the CDR3, the DNA is TGTGCCAGCAGCCGAGGGGCGGGCTACACCTTC.

As regards this clonotype: This may come from a read error, since a much larger clone is one base off. CDR3 bases: TGTGCCACCAGTGAGACAGGGTCGCCAGGCTACGAGCAGTACTTC. Residues: CATSETGSPGYEQYF. The chain uses TRBV24-1 and TRBJ2-7; 7 nucleotides agree with TRBD1. After removal of 4 bases from V and 3 bases from J, the junction contained 8 bases not matched to a gene. CDR1 KGHDR and CDR2 SFDVKD come from the germline V gene. This CDR3 region has 15 residues.

Of note for this clonotype: At one end, the junction sequence differs from germline, possibly due to a read error. This rearrangement joins TRBV10-3 to TRBJ2-5; unclear D gene. Germline-derived CDR1 and CDR2 are ENHRY and SYGVKD. This CDR3 region has 13 residues. The DNA for the CDR3 is TGTGCCAGCAGTGAGGTGAAGTCTGAGACCCAGTACTTC. Its protein product is CASSEVKSETQYF.

About this clonotype: Germline is not matched at one junction end, which may reflect a read error. The chain combines TRBV7-6 with TRBJ2-7, with TRBD1 identical over 7 bases. The CDR3 length is 12 residues. Germline-derived CDR1 and CDR2 are SGHVS and FNYEAQ. The CDR3 here is CASSLFPRQGGF. The DNA of the CDR3 is TGTGCCAGCAGCTTATTCCCACGACAGGGTGGCTTC.

This clonotype was observed many times. The chain is built from TRBV12-3 or TRBV12-4 and TRBJ1-5, with unresolved D. CDR3 length: 12 amino acids. V was cut by 5 bases and J by 7 bases, with 9 bases left in between. This chain's CDR3 is CASSREGQPQHF. The CDR3 DNA follows: TGTGCCAGCAGTAGAGAGGGACAGCCCCAGCATTTT.

This clonotype was seen a few times. V is TRBV25-1 and J is TRBJ1-2; perhaps TRBD1 as D (5 bases). V lost 8 bases and J lost 8, with 24 bases in between. CDR3 length: 15 amino acids. Germline V lookup: CDR1 MGHDK, CDR2 SYGVNS. Written as DNA, the CDR3 is TGTGCCAGCTCACCACGAGAACAGGCCGTCTCGGGCTACACCTTC. Translating it yields CASSPREQAVSGYTF.

The chain couples TRBV7-8 to TRBJ2-7; TRBD2 aligns across 11 bases. Trimming at V came to 2 bases and at J to 2 bases, leaving 5 bases not matched to a gene. In germline, CDR1 is SGHVS, CDR2 FQNEAQ. The CDR3 contains 16 residues. This CDR3 is CASSLRASGGTYEQYF. The DNA of the CDR3 is TGTGCCAGCAGCTTACGGGCTAGCGGGGGGACCTACGAGCAGTACTTC.

The V gene is TRBV7-8, the J gene TRBJ2-7; D possibly corresponds to TRBD2 (6 bases). The J call could be wrong; TRBJ2-1 is a better fit for the DNA end. The CDR3 is 20 residues long. Germline assignment: CDR1 SGHVS and CDR2 FQNEAQ. The CDR3 here is CASTYNPLAQGLTSYNEQFF. The CDR3 DNA reads as TGTGCCAGTACCTATAACCCACTAGCTCAGGGATTAACCTCCTACAATGAGCAGTTCTTC.

This clonotype was recorded many times. The CDR3 protein is CASSGTYNSPLHF. CDR3 coding DNA: TGTGCCAGTAGCGGGACATATAATTCACCCCTCCACTTT. V and J are TRBV19 and TRBJ1-6, with D tentatively TRBD1 (6 bases). In germline, CDR1 is LNHDA, CDR2 SQIVND (reference sequence). The CDR3 is made up of 13 amino acids. Trimming removed 6 bases at V and 4 bases at J, with 7 bases between.

The chain joins TRBV20-1 to TRBJ2-7; 10 bases match TRBD2. Trimming at V came to 6 bases and at J to 8 bases, leaving 13 bases not matched to a gene. Per germline, CDR1 DFQATT and CDR2 SNEGSKA (reference sequence). The CDR3 has 14 residues. The DNA of the CDR3 is TGCAGTGCCGTCGGACTAGCGGAGAATTACAAGCAGTACTTC. The encoded protein is CSAVGLAENYKQYF.

Worth noting for this clonotype: One end of the junction does not line up with germline, which may come from a read error. V is TRBV20-1 and J is TRBJ2-2, with D possibly matching TRBD1 (6 bases). CDR3 size: 15 residues. The germline CDR1 and CDR2 sequences are DFQATT and SNEGSKA (reference sequence). CDR3 nucleotides: TGCAGTGCTAGCCAACAGGGTTGGTACACCGGGGAGCTGTTCTTT. Its translation is CSASQQGWYTGELFF.